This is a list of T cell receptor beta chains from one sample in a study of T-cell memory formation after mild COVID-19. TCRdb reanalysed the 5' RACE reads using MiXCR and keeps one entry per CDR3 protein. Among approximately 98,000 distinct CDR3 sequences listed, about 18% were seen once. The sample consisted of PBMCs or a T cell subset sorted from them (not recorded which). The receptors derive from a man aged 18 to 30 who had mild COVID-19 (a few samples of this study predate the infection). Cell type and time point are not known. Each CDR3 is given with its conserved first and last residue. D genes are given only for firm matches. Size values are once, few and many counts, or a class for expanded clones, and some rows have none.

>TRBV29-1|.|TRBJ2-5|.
TGCAGCGTGGCAGGGGGGACGGAGACCCAGTACTTC
CSVAGGTETQYF
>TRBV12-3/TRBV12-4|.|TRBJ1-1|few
TGTGCCAGCAGCCGGGTGGACAGAAACACTGAAGCTTTCTTT
CASSRVDRNTEAFF
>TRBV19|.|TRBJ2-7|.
TGTGCCAGTAGTATTGACGTACAGGCGATCTACGAGCAGTACTTC
CASSIDVQAIYEQYF
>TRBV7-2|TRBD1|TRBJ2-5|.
TGTGCCAGCAGCTTAGGAGGGACAGGGCAAGAGACCCAGTACTTC
CASSLGGTGQETQYF
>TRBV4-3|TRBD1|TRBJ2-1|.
TGCGCCAGCAGCCAGACAGGGGGCAGTGAGCAGTTCTTC
CASSQTGGSEQFF
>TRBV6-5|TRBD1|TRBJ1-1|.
TGTGCCAGCAGTTACCGGACAGGGGGCGGCACTGAAGCTTTCTTT
CASSYRTGGGTEAFF
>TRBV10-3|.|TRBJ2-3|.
TGTGCCATCAGTGGGCAAATGCGGGACCTGGTCACAGATACGCAGTATTTT
CAISGQMRDLVTDTQYF
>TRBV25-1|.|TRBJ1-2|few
TGTGCCAGCAGTGACTTGGAGGTCTATGGCTACACCTTC
CASSDLEVYGYTF
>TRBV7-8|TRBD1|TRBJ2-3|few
TGTGCCAGCAGCTCCTCGGCAGGGGGCGTAGATACGCAGTATTTT
CASSSSAGGVDTQYF
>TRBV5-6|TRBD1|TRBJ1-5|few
TGTGCCAGCAGCTTCAGGGGGACCAATCAGCCCCAGCATTTT
CASSFRGTNQPQHF
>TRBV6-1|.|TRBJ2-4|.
TGTGCCAGCAGTGTACCCATGGACATTCAGTACTTC
CASSVPMDIQYF
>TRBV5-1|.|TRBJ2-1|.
TGCGCCAGCAGTCAAGGTATAGGGGCTGAGCAGTTCTTC
CASSQGIGAEQFF
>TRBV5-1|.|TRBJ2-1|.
TGCGCCAGCAGCTTATCAGTGGATGAGCAGTTCTTC
CASSLSVDEQFF
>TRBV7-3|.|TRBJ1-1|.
TGTGCCAGCGGCCACGACCAGCAAACTGAAGCTTTCTTT
CASGHDQQTEAFF
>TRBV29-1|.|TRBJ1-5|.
TGCAGCGTAAGGGAACAGGAGTCTCAGCCCCAGCATTTT
CSVREQESQPQHF
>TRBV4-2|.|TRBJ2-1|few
TGTGCCAGCAGCCAAGATGGGGGGAGGAATGAGCAGTTCTTC
CASSQDGGRNEQFF
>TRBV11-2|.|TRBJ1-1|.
TGTGCCAGCAGCCCGACAGGACGAGTCACTGAAGCTTTCTTT
CASSPTGRVTEAFF
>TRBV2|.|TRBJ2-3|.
TGTGCCAGCAGGGCGACAACGGTATCCACAGATACGCAGTATTTT
CASRATTVSTDTQYF
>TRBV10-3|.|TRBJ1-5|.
TGTGCGTCTGGTAGGGAAGAGGATCAGCCCCAGCATTTT
CASGREEDQPQHF
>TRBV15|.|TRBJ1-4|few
TGTGCCACCAGCAGATACGTAGACGAAAAACTGTTTTTT
CATSRYVDEKLFF
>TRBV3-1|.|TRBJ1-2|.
TGTGCCAGCAGCCCCCATGGGGGGCCCTATGGCTACACCTTC
CASSPHGGPYGYTF
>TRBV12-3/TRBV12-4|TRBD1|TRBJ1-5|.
TGTGCCAGCAGTTCAACAGGGGGTAAACAGCCCCAGCATTTT
CASSSTGGKQPQHF
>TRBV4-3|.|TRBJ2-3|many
TGCGCCAGCAGCCAAGCGAGGAGATCCGGGGATACGCAGTATTTT
CASSQARRSGDTQYF
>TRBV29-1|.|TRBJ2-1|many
TGCAGCGCCGGGCTGGGCGATGAGCAGTTCTTC
CSAGLGDEQFF
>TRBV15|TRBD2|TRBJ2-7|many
TGTGCCACCTCCCGGGGGGAGGGGACCTACGAGCAGTACTTC
CATSRGEGTYEQYF
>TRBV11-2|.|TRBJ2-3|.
TGTGCCAGCAGCAAGGTGGGGGGTAGCACAGATACGCAGTATTTT
CASSKVGGSTDTQYF
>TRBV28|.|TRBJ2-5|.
TGTGCCAGCAGTCTCAGGGAAGAGACCCAGTACTTC
CASSLREETQYF
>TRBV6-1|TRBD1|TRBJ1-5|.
TGTGCCAGCAGTGCGACAGGGGTCGGTCGGAGCAATCAGCCCCAGCATTTT
CASSATGVGRSNQPQHF
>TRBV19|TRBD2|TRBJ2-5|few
TGTGCCAGTAGTAAGGGGACTAGCGGGGGTGCACCCGGACGAGAGACCCAGTACTTC
CASSKGTSGGAPGRETQYF
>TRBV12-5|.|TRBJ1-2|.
TGTGCTAGTGGTTTGGTACCGGGGACGATGGGCTACACCTTC
CASGLVPGTMGYTF
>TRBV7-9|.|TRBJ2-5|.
TGTGCCAGCAGCTCTCAGCCAGAGACCCAGTACTTC
CASSSQPETQYF
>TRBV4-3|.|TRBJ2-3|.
TGCGCCAGCAGCCAAGATCCTCCGCCCTCCACAGATACGCAGTATTTT
CASSQDPPPSTDTQYF
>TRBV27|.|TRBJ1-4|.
TGTGCCAGCAGTAGGGGCAGATTTAACGAAAAACTGTTTTTT
CASSRGRFNEKLFF
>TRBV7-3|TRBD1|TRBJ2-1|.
TGTGCCAGCAGGCAGACAGGGGGATCTCCTGAGCAGTTCTTC
CASRQTGGSPEQFF
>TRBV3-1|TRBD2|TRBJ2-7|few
TGTGCCAGCAGCTCGACTAGCGGGTCCTACGAGCAGTACTTC
CASSSTSGSYEQYF
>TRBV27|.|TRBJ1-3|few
TGTGCCAGCAGACCGGTAGGGAGCTCTGGAAACACCATATATTTT
CASRPVGSSGNTIYF
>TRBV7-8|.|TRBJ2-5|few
TGTGCCAGCAGGCGCCTGGGCGGCGGGGAAAGAGAGACCCAGTACTTC
CASRRLGGGERETQYF
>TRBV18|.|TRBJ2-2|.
TGTGCCAGCTCTCAGAGAAGTTCGGACACCGGGGAGCTGTTTTTT
CASSQRSSDTGELFF
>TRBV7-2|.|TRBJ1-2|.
TGTGCCAGCAGGCCCCAGACAGGTGGTTTTAACTATGGCTACACCTTC
CASRPQTGGFNYGYTF
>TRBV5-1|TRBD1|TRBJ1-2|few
TGCGCCAGCAGCTACGGGACAGGAACAAACTATGGCTACACCTTC
CASSYGTGTNYGYTF
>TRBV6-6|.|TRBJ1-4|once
TGTGCCACTGGCCCATACTCTAATGAGGAAAAACTGTTTTTT
CATGPYSNEEKLFF
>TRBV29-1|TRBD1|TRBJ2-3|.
TGCAGCGTGACAGAGGGGACAGGGGGCTACACGCAGTATTTT
CSVTEGTGGYTQYF
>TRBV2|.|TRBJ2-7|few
TGTGCCAGCAGTGTCCGCGGGGGCGGACTCTACGAGCAGTACTTC
CASSVRGGGLYEQYF
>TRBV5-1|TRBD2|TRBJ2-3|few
TGCGCCAGCAGTTCTACTGTCGGCGGGGGTAGAAATACGCAGTATTTT
CASSSTVGGGRNTQYF
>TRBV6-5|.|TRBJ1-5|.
TGTGCCAGCAGTTATGGGAGGGGACCCCAGCCCCAGCATTTT
CASSYGRGPQPQHF
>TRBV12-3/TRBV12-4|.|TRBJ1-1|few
TGTGCCAGCACCCTCAGGGAGGGGATCACTGAAGCTTTCTTT
CASTLREGITEAFF
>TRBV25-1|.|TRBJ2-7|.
TGTGCCAGCTTAGGGGCTTACGAGCAGTACTTC
CASLGAYEQYF
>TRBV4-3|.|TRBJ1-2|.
TGCGCCAGCAGCCAAGACACACAGGCCGGGACCCTTCTTGGCTATGGCTACACCTTC
CASSQDTQAGTLLGYGYTF
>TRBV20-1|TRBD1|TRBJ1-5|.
TGCAGTGCTACCATACGGACAGGGGCCAGCAATCAGCCCCAGCATTTT
CSATIRTGASNQPQHF
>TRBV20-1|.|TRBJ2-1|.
TGCAGTGCTAGCTTGATGGGGCAGGGCAATGAGCAGTTCTTC
CSASLMGQGNEQFF
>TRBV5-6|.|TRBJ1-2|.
TGTGCCAGCATCAACCAAAAGAGAGGGCGTGGGTTCTATGGCTACACCTTC
CASINQKRGRGFYGYTF
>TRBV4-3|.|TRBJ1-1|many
TGCGCCAGCAGCAGGCAACATATGAACACTGAAGCTTTCTTT
CASSRQHMNTEAFF
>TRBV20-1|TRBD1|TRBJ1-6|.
TGCAGTGCAACCGGGACAGGGCTCCTCTTATCACCCCTCCACTTT
CSATGTGLLLSPLHF
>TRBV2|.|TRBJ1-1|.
TGTGCCAGCAGTGAAGCTCTGAACACTGAAGCTTTCTTT
CASSEALNTEAFF